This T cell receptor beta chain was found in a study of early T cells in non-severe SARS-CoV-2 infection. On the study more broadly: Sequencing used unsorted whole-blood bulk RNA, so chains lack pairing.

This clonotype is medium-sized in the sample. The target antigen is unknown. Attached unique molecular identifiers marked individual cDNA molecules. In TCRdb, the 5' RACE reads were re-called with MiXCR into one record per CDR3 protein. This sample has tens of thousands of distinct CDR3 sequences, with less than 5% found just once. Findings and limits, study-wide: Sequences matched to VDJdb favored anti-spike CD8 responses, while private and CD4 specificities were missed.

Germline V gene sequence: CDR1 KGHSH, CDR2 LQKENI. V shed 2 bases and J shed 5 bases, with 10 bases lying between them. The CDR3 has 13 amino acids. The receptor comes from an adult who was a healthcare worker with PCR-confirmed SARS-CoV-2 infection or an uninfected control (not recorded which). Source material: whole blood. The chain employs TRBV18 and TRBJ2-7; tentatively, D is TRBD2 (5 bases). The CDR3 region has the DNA TGTGCCAGCTCACCATCGTCCGGGGACGAGCAGTACTTC. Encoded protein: CASSPSSGDEQYF. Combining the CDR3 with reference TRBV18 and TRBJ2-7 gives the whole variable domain NAGVMQNPRHLVRRRGQEARLRCSPMKGHSHVYWYRQLPEEGLKFMVYLQKENIIDESGMPKERFSAEFPKEGPSILRIQQVVRGDSAAYFCASSPSSGDEQYFGPGTRLTVT.